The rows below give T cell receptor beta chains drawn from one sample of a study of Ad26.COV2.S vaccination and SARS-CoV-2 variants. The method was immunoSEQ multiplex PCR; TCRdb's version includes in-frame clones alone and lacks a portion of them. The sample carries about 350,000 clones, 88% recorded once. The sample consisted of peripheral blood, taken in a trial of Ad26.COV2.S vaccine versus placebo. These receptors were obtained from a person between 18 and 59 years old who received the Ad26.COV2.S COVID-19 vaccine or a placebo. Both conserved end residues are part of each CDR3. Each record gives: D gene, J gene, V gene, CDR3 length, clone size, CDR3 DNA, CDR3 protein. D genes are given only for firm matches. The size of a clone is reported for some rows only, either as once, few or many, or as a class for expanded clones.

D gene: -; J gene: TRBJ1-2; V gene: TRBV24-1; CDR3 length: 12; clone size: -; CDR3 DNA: TGTGCCACCAGTGATCGGTTCTATGGCTACACCTTC; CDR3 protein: CATSDRFYGYTF
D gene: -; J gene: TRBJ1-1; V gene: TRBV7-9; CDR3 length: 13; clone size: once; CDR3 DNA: TGTGCCAGCAGCTTAGCAGCAGGGAAAGAAGCTTTCTTT; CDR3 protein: CASSLAAGKEAFF
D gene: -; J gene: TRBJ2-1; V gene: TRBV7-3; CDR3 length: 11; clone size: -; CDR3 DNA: TGTGCCAGCAGCCGAGACAATGAGCAGTTCTTC; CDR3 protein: CASSRDNEQFF
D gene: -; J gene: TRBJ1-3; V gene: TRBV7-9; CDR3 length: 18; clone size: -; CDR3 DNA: TGTGCCAGCAGCTTAGCCTCCTCCAGCTTAGGGGGTGGAAACACCATATATTTT; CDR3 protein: CASSLASSSLGGGNTIYF
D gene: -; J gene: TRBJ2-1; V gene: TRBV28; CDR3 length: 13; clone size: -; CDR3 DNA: TGTGCCAGCACCGCCCGGTTGGCAAATGAGCAGTTCTTC; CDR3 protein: CASTARLANEQFF
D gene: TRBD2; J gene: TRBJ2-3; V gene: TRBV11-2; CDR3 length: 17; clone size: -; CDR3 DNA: TGTGCCAGCAGCTTATTTCGACTAGCGGATAATACAGATACGCAGTATTTT; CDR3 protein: CASSLFRLADNTDTQYF
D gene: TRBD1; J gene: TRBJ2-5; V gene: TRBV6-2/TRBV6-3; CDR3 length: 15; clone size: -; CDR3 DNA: TGTGCCAGCAGTTACTCGGGGACAGGGTGGGAGACCCAGTACTTC; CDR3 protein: CASSYSGTGWETQYF
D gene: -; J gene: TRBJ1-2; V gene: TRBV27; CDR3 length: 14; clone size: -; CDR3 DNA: TGTGCCAGCAGTTTAAAGTGGGCAGCCTATGGCTACACCTTC; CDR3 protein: CASSLKWAAYGYTF
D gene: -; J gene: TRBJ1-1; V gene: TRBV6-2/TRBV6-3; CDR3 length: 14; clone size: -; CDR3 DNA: TGTGCCAGCAGTTACTTGCGGGGGAACACTGAAGCTTTCTTT; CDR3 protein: CASSYLRGNTEAFF
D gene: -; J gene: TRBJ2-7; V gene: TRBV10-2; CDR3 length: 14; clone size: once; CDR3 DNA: TGCGCCAGCCGCTCCTGGGGGGAATCCTACGAGCAGTACTTC; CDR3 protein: CASRSWGESYEQYF
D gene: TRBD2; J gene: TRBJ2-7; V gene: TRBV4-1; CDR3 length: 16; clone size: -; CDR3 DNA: TGCGCCAGCAGCCAACCTACTAGCGGGAACAACTACGAGCAGTACTTC; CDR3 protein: CASSQPTSGNNYEQYF
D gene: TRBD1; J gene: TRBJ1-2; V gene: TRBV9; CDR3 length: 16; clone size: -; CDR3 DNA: TGTGCCAGCAGCGCAATACACAGGGGAGCTAACTATGGCTACACCTTC; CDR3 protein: CASSAIHRGANYGYTF
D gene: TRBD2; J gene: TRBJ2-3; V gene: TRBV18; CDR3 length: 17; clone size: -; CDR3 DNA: TGTGCCAGCTCACCTAGACTAGCGGGATCCAGCACAGATACGCAGTATTTT; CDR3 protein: CASSPRLAGSSTDTQYF
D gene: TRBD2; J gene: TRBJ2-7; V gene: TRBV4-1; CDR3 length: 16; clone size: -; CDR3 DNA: TGCGCCAGCAGCCAAGAAACTACTAGCGGGGCCCACGAGCAGTACTTC; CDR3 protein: CASSQETTSGAHEQYF
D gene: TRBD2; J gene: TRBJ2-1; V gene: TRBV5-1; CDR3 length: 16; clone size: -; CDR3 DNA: TGCGCCAGCAGCCCCTTTACTAGCGGGATATATAATGAGCAGTTCTTC; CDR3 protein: CASSPFTSGIYNEQFF
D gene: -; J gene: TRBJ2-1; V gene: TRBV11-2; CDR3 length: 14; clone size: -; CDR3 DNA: TGTGCCAGCAGCCGGGGGCAGTCAGGGAATGAGCAGTTCTTC; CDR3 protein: CASSRGQSGNEQFF
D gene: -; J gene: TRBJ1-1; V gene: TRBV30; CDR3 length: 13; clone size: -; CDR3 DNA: TGTGCCTGGAAATTTTACGGGGAGACTGAAGCTTTCTTT; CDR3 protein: CAWKFYGETEAFF
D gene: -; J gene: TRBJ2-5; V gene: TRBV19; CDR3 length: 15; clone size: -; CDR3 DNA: TGTGCCAGTATGCCTCGTACCTCGTACCAAGAGACCCAGTACTTC; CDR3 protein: CASMPRTSYQETQYF
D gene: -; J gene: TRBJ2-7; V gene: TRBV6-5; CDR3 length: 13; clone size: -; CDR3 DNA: TGTGCCAGCAGGACAGGTAGCTCCTACGAGCAGTACTTC; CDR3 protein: CASRTGSSYEQYF
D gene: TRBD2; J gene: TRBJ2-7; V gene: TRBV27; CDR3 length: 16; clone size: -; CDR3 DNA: TGTGCCAGCAGTTTATCCGGGACTAGCGGGGCCTACGAGCAGTACTTC; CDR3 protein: CASSLSGTSGAYEQYF
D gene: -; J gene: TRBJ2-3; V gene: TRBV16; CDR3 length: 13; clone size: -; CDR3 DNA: TGTGCCAGCAGCCAAATTCTACGGGATACGCAGTATTTT; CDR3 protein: CASSQILRDTQYF
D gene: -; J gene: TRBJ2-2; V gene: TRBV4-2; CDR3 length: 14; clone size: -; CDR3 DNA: TGTGCCAGCAGCCAAGACTCAGGGACCGGGGAGCTGTTTTTT; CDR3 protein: CASSQDSGTGELFF
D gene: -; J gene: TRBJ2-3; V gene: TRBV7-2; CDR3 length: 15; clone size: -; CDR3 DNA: TGTGCCAGCAGCTTAGTAGGGGTCCGAACAGATACGCAGTATTTT; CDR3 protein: CASSLVGVRTDTQYF
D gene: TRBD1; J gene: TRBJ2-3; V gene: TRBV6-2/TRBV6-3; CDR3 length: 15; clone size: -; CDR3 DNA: TGTGCCAGCAGTTACCCGACAGGGGGCACAGATACGCAGTATTTT; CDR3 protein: CASSYPTGGTDTQYF
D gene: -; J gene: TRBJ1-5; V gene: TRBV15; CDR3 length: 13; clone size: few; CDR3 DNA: TGTGCCACCAGCAGGGGACTTGACCAGCCCCAGCATTTT; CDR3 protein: CATSRGLDQPQHF
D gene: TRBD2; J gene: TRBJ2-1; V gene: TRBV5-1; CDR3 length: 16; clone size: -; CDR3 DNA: TGCGCCAGCAGCTCCTCCGGGACTAGCAGATACAATGAGCAGTTCTTC; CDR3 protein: CASSSSGTSRYNEQFF
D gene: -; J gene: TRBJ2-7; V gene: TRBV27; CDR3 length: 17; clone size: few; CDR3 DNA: TGTGCCAGCAGCCCCAGTGGAGGTAAACTCTTCTCCTACGAGCAGTACTTC; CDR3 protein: CASSPSGGKLFSYEQYF
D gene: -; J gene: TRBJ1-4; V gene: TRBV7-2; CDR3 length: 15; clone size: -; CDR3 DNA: TGTGCCAGCAGGCCCGAACAGGGATTAAATGAAAAACTGTTTTTT; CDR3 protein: CASRPEQGLNEKLFF
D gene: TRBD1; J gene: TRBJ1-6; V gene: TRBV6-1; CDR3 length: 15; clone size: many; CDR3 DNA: TGTGCCAGCAGTGACGGGACAGGGGAGGGTTCACCCCTCCACTTT; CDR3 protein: CASSDGTGEGSPLHF
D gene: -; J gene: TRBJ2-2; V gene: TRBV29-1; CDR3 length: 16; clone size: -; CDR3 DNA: TGCAGCGTTGGGAGCCAGGGGAGACCCAGGACCGGGGAGCTGTTTTTT; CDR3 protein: CSVGSQGRPRTGELFF
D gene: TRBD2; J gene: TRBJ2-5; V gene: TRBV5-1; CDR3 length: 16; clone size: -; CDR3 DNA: TGCGCCAGCAGCCCCCGACTAGCGGGGGCACAAGAGACCCAGTACTTC; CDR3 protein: CASSPRLAGAQETQYF
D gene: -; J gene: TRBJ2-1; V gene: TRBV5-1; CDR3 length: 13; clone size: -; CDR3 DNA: TGCGCCAGCAGCTCCGGGACTGGGGATGAGCAGTTCTTC; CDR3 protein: CASSSGTGDEQFF
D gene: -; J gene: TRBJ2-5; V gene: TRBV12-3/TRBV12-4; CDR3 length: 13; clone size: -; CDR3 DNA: TGTGCCAGCAGTCCCCGACAGTGGAAGACCCAGTACTTC; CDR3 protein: CASSPRQWKTQYF
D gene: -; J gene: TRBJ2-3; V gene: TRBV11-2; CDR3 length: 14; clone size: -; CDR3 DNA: TGTGCCAGCAGCGGGGGACCGAACACAGATACGCAGTATTTT; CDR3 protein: CASSGGPNTDTQYF
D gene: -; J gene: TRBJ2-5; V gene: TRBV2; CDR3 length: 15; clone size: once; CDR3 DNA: TGTGCCAGCATGCCAAGACCGGGACCGGTCGAGACCCAGTACTTC; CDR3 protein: CASMPRPGPVETQYF
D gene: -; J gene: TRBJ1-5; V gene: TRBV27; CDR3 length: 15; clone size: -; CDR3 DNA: TGTGCCAGCAGTGCCATGGGAAATAGCAATCAGCCCCAGCATTTT; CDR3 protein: CASSAMGNSNQPQHF
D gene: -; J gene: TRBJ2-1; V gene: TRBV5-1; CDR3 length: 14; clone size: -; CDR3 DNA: TGCGCCAGCTCGGGACCGGGGGATTTCAATGAGCAGTTCTTC; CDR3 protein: CASSGPGDFNEQFF
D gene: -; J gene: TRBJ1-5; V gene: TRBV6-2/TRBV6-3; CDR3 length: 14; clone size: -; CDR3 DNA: TGTGCCATCAGTTACGAAGCTCCCAATCAGCCCCAGCATTTT; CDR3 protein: CAISYEAPNQPQHF
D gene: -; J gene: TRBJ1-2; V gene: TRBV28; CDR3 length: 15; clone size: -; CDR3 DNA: TGTGCCAGCAGTCTCCCAGGGTCCCTGGGCTATGGCTACACCTTC; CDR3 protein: CASSLPGSLGYGYTF
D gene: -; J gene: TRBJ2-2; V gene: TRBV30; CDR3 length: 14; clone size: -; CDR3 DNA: TGTGCCTGGGGGAGGACTACTAACACCGGGGAGCTGTTTTTT; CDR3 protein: CAWGRTTNTGELFF
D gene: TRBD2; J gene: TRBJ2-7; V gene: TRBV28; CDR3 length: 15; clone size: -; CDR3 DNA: TGTGCCAGCAGTCCGCGACCAGGGACTAGCTACGAGCAGTACTTC; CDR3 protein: CASSPRPGTSYEQYF
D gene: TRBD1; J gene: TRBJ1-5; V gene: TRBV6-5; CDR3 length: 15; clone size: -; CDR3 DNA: TGTGCCAGCAGCTGGGGGACAGGGGCTCATCAGCCCCAGCATTTT; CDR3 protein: CASSWGTGAHQPQHF
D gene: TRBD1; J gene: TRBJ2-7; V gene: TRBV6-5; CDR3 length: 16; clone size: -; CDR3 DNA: TGTGCCAGCAGTTACTCGAAACTGACAGGGATCTACGAGCAGTACTTC; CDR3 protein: CASSYSKLTGIYEQYF
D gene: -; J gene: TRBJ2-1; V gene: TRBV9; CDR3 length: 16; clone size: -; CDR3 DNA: TGTGCCAGCAGCGTAGTCCCGGGCCTCGGGGTTGGTGAGCAGTTCTTC; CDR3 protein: CASSVVPGLGVGEQFF
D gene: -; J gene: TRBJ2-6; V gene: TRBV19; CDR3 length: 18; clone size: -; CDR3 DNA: TGTGCCAGTAGTTTATTACCCCGGGGAAAAGGGGTGGCCAACGTCCTGACTTTC; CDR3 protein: CASSLLPRGKGVANVLTF